Presented here are 32 T cell receptor beta chains from one specimen sequenced in a study of blood T cell repertoires in COVID-19. The data were produced by immunoSEQ multiplex PCR, yet TCRdb's version contains in-frame clones alone and is incomplete. Among 250,000 to 350,000 clones listed, approximately 91% were seen once. The sequencing sample was made of peripheral blood. The receptors originated from a woman aged 40-49 years who had recovered from COVID-19.

V gene TRBV5-1 combines with J gene TRBJ1-1; 7 nucleotides align to TRBD1. V lost 4 bases, J lost 3 bases, and 6 bases stayed unmatched. Germline-derived CDR1 and CDR2 are SGHRS and YFSETQ. The CDR3 sequence is 14 residues long. CDR3 loop: CASSVGQTDTEAFF. In nucleotides, the CDR3 is TGCGCCAGCAGCGTGGGACAGACGGACACTGAAGCTTTCTTT.

The J gene is TRBJ2-2, the V gene TRBV10-3; tentative D call: TRBD1 (5 bases). The V end lost 0 bases, the J end lost 0 bases, and 11 bases lay between the germline ends. Germline CDR1 is ENHRY and CDR2 is SYGVKD. The CDR3 runs 17 residues. The CDR3 DNA sequence: TGTGCCATCAGTGAGTCGAACAGGCGCACGAACACCGGGGAGCTGTTTTTT. This codes for CAISESNRRTNTGELFF.

The CDR3 DNA is TGTGCCAGTATGGTTGGTCGCCGGGGAGCAGGGGAATACAATGAGCAGTTCTTC. Amino acids: CASMVGRRGAGEYNEQFF. The chain links TRBV19 to TRBJ2-1; a possible D gene is TRBD1 (6 bases). The CDR3 consists of 18 residues. The V end lost 7 bases, the J end lost 4 bases, and 26 bases lay between the germline ends. Germline loops: CDR1 LNHDA, CDR2 SQIVND (reference sequence).

This clone was seen a single time. The chain is built from TRBV7-2 and TRBJ2-7; 7 bases align to TRBD2. V shed 2 bases and J 7 bases; nucleotides not matched to a gene: 2. CDR3 size: 12 residues. The germline gives CDR1 SGHTA, CDR2 FQGNSA. CDR3 sequence: CASSLWEGEQYF. The CDR3 region has the DNA TGTGCCAGCAGCTTATGGGAGGGGGAGCAGTACTTC. Full variable domain (missing parts from reference TRBV7-2 and TRBJ2-7): GAGVSQSPSNKVTEKGKDVELRCDPISGHTALYWYRQSLGQGLEFLIYFQGNSAPDKSGLPSDRFSAERTGGSVSTLTIQRTQQEDSAVYLCASSLWEGEQYFGPGTRLTVT.

J is TRBJ1-2 and V is TRBV6-5; TRBD1 aligns across 9 bases. The V and J ends lost 0 bases and 2 bases, in that order; junction bases with no gene match: 1. The CDR3 extends over 15 amino acids. Looked up from germline, CDR1 is MNHEY and CDR2 is SVGAGI. CDR3 protein: CASSYSGTGNYGYTF. CDR3 DNA: TGTGCCAGCAGTTACTCGGGGACAGGGAACTATGGCTACACCTTC.

This clone was picked up one time. The rearrangement joins TRBV12-3 or TRBV12-4 to TRBJ2-7; 7 bases are a match to TRBD1. The CDR3 contains 13 residues. V was pared by 3 bases and J by 3 bases, with 2 bases of the junction left unmatched. The CDR3 DNA reads as TGTGCCAGCAGTTTTAGACAGGGCTACGAGCAGTACTTC. Translated, it gives CASSFRQGYEQYF.

V usage is TRBV5-6 and J usage is TRBJ1-1, with D perhaps matching TRBD1 (5 bases). Germline-derived CDR1 and CDR2 are SGHDT and YYEEEE. V was trimmed by 3 bases and J by 1 base, leaving 13 bases between them. This CDR3 is built from 15 residues. CDR3 DNA sequence: TGTGCCAGCAGCTCTCCCGGCGGGGGGAACACTGAAGCTTTCTTT. Its protein is CASSSPGGGNTEAFF.

This clone has only one observation. The rearrangement links TRBV27 to TRBJ2-7; weak D call: TRBD2 (6 bases). The length of the CDR3 is 17 residues. Trimming pared 4 bases from V and 3 bases from J, leaving 22 bases between. CDR1 is MNHEY, CDR2 SMNVEV, per germline (reference sequence). Written as DNA, the CDR3 is TGTGCCAGCAGTTCTGGGTTGGGGGGACCCGGCGGCTACGAGCAGTACTTC. As protein: CASSSGLGGPGGYEQYF.

This clone was detected once. The chain has TRBV5-1 and TRBJ1-2; perhaps TRBD1 as D (6 bases). Germline V gene sequence: CDR1 SGHRS, CDR2 YFSETQ. This CDR3 has 17 residues. Deletions cut 0 bases from V and 3 bases from J, with 18 bases between. The CDR3 coding sequence is TGCGCCAGCAGCTTGGGAGCGAACAGGGCCCAGGACTATGGCTACACCTTC. Encoded protein: CASSLGANRAQDYGYTF.

This chain uses TRBV9 with TRBJ2-3; 10 bases match TRBD2. This CDR3 region has 16 residues. Germline CDR1 reads SGDLS; CDR2 reads YYNGEE. J was trimmed by 2 bases and V by 2 bases; bases with no gene match: 5. The CDR3 sequence: CASSVLAGELTDTQYF. CDR3 in DNA: TGTGCCAGCAGCGTTCTAGCGGGAGAGCTCACAGATACGCAGTATTTT.

This clone has a single count. The chain joins TRBV5-1 to TRBJ2-2; 7 positions agree with TRBD1. The germline CDR1 and CDR2 sequences are SGHRS and YFSETQ. The length of the CDR3 is 16 residues. The ends lost 1 base at V and 6 bases at J; junction bases unmatched: 9. Here the CDR3 DNA reads TGCGCCAGCAGCTTGTTTACCAGGGGGTCCGCCGGGGAGCTGTTTTTT. Amino acids: CASSLFTRGSAGELFF.

This chain joins TRBV10-3 and TRBJ2-1, with D perhaps TRBD1 (5 bases). The CDR3 runs to 15 residues. V was pared by 2 bases and J by 9 bases, with 17 bases between. Per germline, CDR1 ENHRY and CDR2 SYGVKD. The DNA of the CDR3 is TGTGCCATCAGTGAGCGTCTCCTGCAGGGTGCTGAGCAGTTCTTC. It codes for CAISERLLQGAEQFF.

This chain connects TRBV9 to TRBJ2-7; a weak D match, TRBD1 (6 bases). This CDR3 has 13 residues. The V and J ends lost 4 bases and 3 bases respectively, with 11 bases between them. Germline V lookup: CDR1 SGDLS, CDR2 YYNGEE. The CDR3 reads CASSSGTNYEQYF. The DNA for the CDR3 is TGTGCCAGCAGCTCCGGGACAAACTACGAGCAGTACTTC.

The chain joins TRBV7-9 to TRBJ2-2; 9 nucleotides align to TRBD1. Germline V gives CDR1 SEHNR, CDR2 FQNEAQ (reference sequence). V was pared by 1 base and J by 5 bases, with 5 bases of the junction left unmatched. The CDR3 covers 16 residues. In DNA, the CDR3 is TGTGCCAGCAGCTTAGAGCCGGGACAGGGAACCGGGGAGCTGTTTTTT. Amino acids: CASSLEPGQGTGELFF.

The count of this clone is one. This chain uses TRBV24-1 with TRBJ2-1; D remains ambiguous. Per the germline V gene, CDR1 is KGHDR and CDR2 is SFDVKD. With 9 bases removed from V and 0 bases from J, the gap between germline ends came to 14 bases. The length of the CDR3 is 15 residues. CDR3 in DNA: TGTGCCACCCCCGGCTGGCGGAACTCCTACAATGAGCAGTTCTTC. Translating it yields CATPGWRNSYNEQFF.

V is TRBV7-9 and J is TRBJ2-2; 8 bases agree with TRBD1. Unmatched junction bases numbered 8, after V lost 4 bases and J lost 1 base. Germline CDR1 and CDR2: SEHNR and FQNEAQ (reference sequence). This CDR3 is built from 17 residues. CDR3 region: CASSSGQADLNTGELFF. CDR3 DNA sequence: TGTGCCAGCAGCTCGGGACAGGCCGACTTGAACACCGGGGAGCTGTTTTTT.

The gene calls are TRBV25-1 and TRBJ1-6; TRBD1 agrees at 7 bases. V lost 3 bases to trimming and J lost 5 bases; unmatched junction nucleotides: 1. There are 14 residues in the CDR3. Germline V gene lookup returns CDR1 MGHDK and CDR2 SYGVNS. DNA for the CDR3: TGTGCCAGCAGTGAGGACAGGAATAATTCACCCCTCCACTTT. Protein product: CASSEDRNNSPLHF.

V is TRBV7-2 and J is TRBJ1-2, with 8 bases that match TRBD1. Germline CDR1 SGHTA, CDR2 FQGNSA. There are 13 residues in the CDR3. The J segment lost 5 bases and the V segment lost 4 bases, leaving 3 bases of the junction unmatched. The CDR3 reads CASSSGQGYGYTF. In DNA, the CDR3 is TGTGCCAGCAGCTCAGGACAGGGTTATGGCTACACCTTC.

This chain links TRBV6-6 with TRBJ1-5; 11 bases map to TRBD1. The CDR3 runs to 15 residues. CDR1 is MNHNY and CDR2 is SVGAGI in the germline V gene (reference sequence). Trimming removed 7 bases from V and 2 bases from J; junction bases left unmatched: 4. The CDR3 DNA follows: TGTGCCAGCACGAAGGGACAGGGGGGCAATCAGCCCCAGCATTTT. This codes for CASTKGQGGNQPQHF.

V gene TRBV28 combines with J gene TRBJ1-2; D unclear. The germline V gene encodes CDR1 MDHEN and CDR2 SYDVKM. Deletions cut 2 bases from V and 2 bases from J, with 6 bases between. This CDR3 spans 13 amino acids. Here the CDR3 reads CASSLAENYGYTF. The CDR3, as DNA: TGTGCCAGCAGTTTAGCCGAGAACTATGGCTACACCTTC.

The chain has TRBV5-1 and TRBJ2-3; no definite D call. The V end was cut by 0 bases, the J end by 5 bases, with 7 bases between. Germline-derived CDR1 and CDR2 are SGHRS and YFSETQ. CDR3 length equals 13 residues. The CDR3 region has the DNA TGCGCCAGCAGCTTGGGCGATAGAGATACGCAGTATTTT. It yields the protein CASSLGDRDTQYF. Full variable domain (remainder filled in from reference TRBV5-1 and TRBJ2-3): KAGVTQTPRYLIKTRGQQVTLSCSPISGHRSVSWYQQTPGQGLQFLFEYFSETQRNKGNFPGRFSGRQFSNSRSEMNVSTLELGDSALYLCASSLGDRDTQYFGPGTRLTVL.

The count of this clone is one. The V and J genes are TRBV14 and TRBJ2-2, with a tentative D call TRBD2 (6 bases). Germline V gives CDR1 SGHDN, CDR2 FVKESK. The V end was cut by 1 base, the J end by 5 bases, with 8 bases between. The CDR3 is 14 amino acids. The CDR3 reads CASSQASATGELFF. Here the CDR3 DNA reads TGTGCCAGCAGCCAAGCTAGCGCTACCGGGGAGCTGTTTTTT.

The chain recombines TRBV5-1 with TRBJ2-1, with 7 bases aligning to TRBD2. The V gene end was trimmed by 0 bases and the J gene end by 0 bases; junction bases not matched to a gene: 6. This CDR3 is built from 17 residues. From germline, CDR1 is SGHRS and CDR2 YFSETQ. In DNA, the CDR3 is TGCGCCAGCAGCTTGGCCCGCCTAGCGGACTCCTACAATGAGCAGTTCTTC. The encoded protein is CASSLARLADSYNEQFF.

V usage is TRBV28 and J usage is TRBJ2-2; the D gene is possibly TRBD1 (5 bases). V was pared by 7 bases and J by 4 bases, with 13 bases between. Germline CDR1 reads MDHEN; CDR2 reads SYDVKM. The CDR3 spans 14 residues. The DNA of the CDR3 is TGTGCCAGCACGGCCCAGGGTAGCACCGGGGAGCTGTTTTTT. This gives the protein CASTAQGSTGELFF.

This sequence joins TRBV27 and TRBJ1-2; 8 nucleotides line up with TRBD1. This CDR3 spans 12 amino acids. The germline CDR1 and CDR2 sequences are MNHEY and SMNVEV (reference sequence). With V trimmed by 4 bases and J by 8 bases, 3 bases remained unmatched. Here the CDR3 reads CASSSTGGGYTF. The CDR3 nucleotides are TGTGCCAGCAGTTCAACAGGGGGAGGCTACACCTTC.

In this sample, this clone turned up a few times. This chain uses TRBV7-8 with TRBJ2-2; TRBD1 matches at 7 bases. There are 16 residues in the CDR3. Trimming at V came to 2 bases and at J to 3 bases, leaving 6 bases not matched to a gene. CDR1 is SGHVS, CDR2 FQNEAQ, per germline. The CDR3, as DNA: TGTGCCAGCAGCTTAAGACAGGGTATCGACACCGGGGAGCTGTTTTTT. Encoded protein: CASSLRQGIDTGELFF.

Details on this clone: This sample also contains other DNA sequences that code for the same CDR3. This chain connects TRBV14 to TRBJ2-1, with TRBD2 matching over 11 bases. The CDR3 totals 15 residues. Germline loops: CDR1 SGHDN, CDR2 FVKESK. V lost 4 bases to trimming and J lost 2 bases; unmatched junction nucleotides: 1. This CDR3 is CASSPGLAAYNEQFF. The CDR3 DNA follows: TGTGCCAGCAGCCCGGGACTAGCGGCCTACAATGAGCAGTTCTTC.

This chain links TRBV12-3 or TRBV12-4 with TRBJ1-3; D call uncertain. Trimming left V 4 bases short and J 0 bases short, with 4 bases between. This CDR3 region has 13 residues. The CDR3 sequence: CASSSSSGNTIYF. The CDR3 coding sequence is TGTGCCAGCAGTTCATCCTCTGGAAACACCATATATTTT.

The CDR3 loop reads CASSRGARETQYF. In nucleotides, the CDR3 is TGTGCCAGCAGCCGGGGGGCCCGAGAGACCCAGTACTTC. The chain employs TRBV7-3 and TRBJ2-5, with D possibly matching TRBD2 (7 bases). The germline V gene has CDR1 SGHTA and CDR2 FQGTGA. This CDR3 comprises 13 residues. V lost 5 bases and J lost 4, with 11 bases in between.

J is TRBJ1-2 and V is TRBV4-1, with TRBD1 matching over 10 bases. The CDR3 has 15 amino acids. Germline CDR1 reads MGHRA; CDR2 reads YSYEKL. V was pared by 3 bases and J by 10 bases, with 11 bases of the junction left unmatched. The chain's CDR3 is CASSHHRDRGKAYTF. The CDR3 DNA follows: TGCGCCAGCAGCCACCACCGGGACAGGGGTAAGGCCTACACCTTC.

CDR3 in amino acids: CASSDGAGPSTDTQYF. CDR3 nucleotides: TGTGCCAGCAGTGATGGAGCGGGACCTAGCACAGATACGCAGTATTTT. V usage is TRBV2 and J usage is TRBJ2-3; 7 positions match TRBD2. Per germline, CDR1 SNHLY and CDR2 FYNNEI. V was pared by 3 bases and J by 0 bases, with 6 bases of the junction left unmatched. There are 16 residues in the CDR3.

This clone has only one observation. The genes are TRBV6-5 and TRBJ2-2; 7 positions agree with TRBD2. V gave up 10 bases and J gave up 2 bases; unmatched junction bases: 10. CDR3 length equals 15 residues. Germline V CDR1 and CDR2: MNHEY, SVGAGI. The CDR3, as DNA: TGTGCCACCCGGTTGCCTAGCGGAAACACCGGGGAGCTGTTTTTT. It encodes CATRLPSGNTGELFF.